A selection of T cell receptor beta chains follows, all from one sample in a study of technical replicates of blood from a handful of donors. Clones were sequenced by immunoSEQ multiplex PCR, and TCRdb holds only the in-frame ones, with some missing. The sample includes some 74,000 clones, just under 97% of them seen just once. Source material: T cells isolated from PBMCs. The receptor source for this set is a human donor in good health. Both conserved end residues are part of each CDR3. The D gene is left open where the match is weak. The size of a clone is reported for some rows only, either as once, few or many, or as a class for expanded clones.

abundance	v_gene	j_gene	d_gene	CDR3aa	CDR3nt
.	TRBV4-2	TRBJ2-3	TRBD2	CASSQEYLAGVSADTQYF	TGTGCCAGCAGCCAAGAATATCTAGCGGGAGTAAGTGCAGATACGCAGTATTTT
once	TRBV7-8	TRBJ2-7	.	CASSFETGYEQYF	TGTGCCAGCAGCTTCGAGACAGGTTACGAGCAGTACTTC
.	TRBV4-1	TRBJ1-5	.	CASSAFQLGQSSRHQPQHF	TGCGCCAGCAGTGCTTTCCAGCTGGGACAATCATCTCGCCATCAGCCCCAGCATTTT
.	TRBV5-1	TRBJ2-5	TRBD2	CASSRFPGLAGGRETQYF	TGCGCCAGCAGCCGTTTCCCGGGACTAGCGGGGGGGCGTGAGACCCAGTACTTC
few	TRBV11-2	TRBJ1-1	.	CASSSYTEAFF	TGTGCCAGCAGCTCCTACACTGAAGCTTTCTTT
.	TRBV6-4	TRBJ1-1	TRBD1	CASSAGQGGVDTEAFF	TGTGCCAGCAGTGCCGGACAGGGCGGAGTAGACACTGAAGCTTTCTTT
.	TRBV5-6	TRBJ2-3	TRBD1	CASSQRDRGTDTQYF	TGTGCCAGCAGCCAACGGGACAGGGGAACAGATACGCAGTATTTT
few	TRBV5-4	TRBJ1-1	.	CASSMEGGVATEAFF	TGTGCCAGCAGCATGGAAGGAGGTGTCGCCACTGAAGCTTTCTTT
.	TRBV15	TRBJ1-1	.	CATRGQTEAFF	TGTGCCACCAGGGGGCAAACTGAAGCTTTCTTT
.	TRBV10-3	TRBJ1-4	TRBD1	CAISESTGFEKLFF	TGTGCCATCAGTGAGTCGACAGGGTTTGAAAAACTGTTTTTT
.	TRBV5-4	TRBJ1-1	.	CASSLVGATEAFF	TGTGCCAGCAGCTTGGTTGGAGCTACTGAAGCTTTCTTT
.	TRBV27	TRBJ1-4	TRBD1	CASSSTGGNEKLFF	TGTGCCAGCAGTTCGACAGGGGGTAATGAAAAACTGTTTTTT
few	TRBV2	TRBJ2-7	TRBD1	CASSEMGQGSYEQYF	TGTGCCAGCAGTGAAATGGGACAGGGGTCCTACGAGCAGTACTTC
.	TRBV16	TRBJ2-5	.	CASSQYSGGYQYF	TGTGCCAGCAGCCAATACTCCGGAGGGTACCAGTACTTC
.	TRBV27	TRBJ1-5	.	CASSLGSIQPQHF	TGTGCCAGCAGTTTGGGCAGTATACAGCCCCAGCATTTT
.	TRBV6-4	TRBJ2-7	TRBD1	CASGQGGEQYF	TGTGCCAGCGGACAGGGGGGGGAGCAGTACTTC
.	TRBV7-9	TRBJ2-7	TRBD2	CASSSGGGYEQYF	TGTGCCAGCAGCTCGGGGGGTGGTTACGAGCAGTACTTC
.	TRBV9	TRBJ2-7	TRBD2	CASSVALPAGGYEQYF	TGTGCCAGCAGCGTAGCTCTCCCAGCGGGGGGCTACGAGCAGTACTTC
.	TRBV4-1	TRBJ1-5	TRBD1	CASSQGQGVGSNQPQHF	TGCGCCAGCAGCCAGGGACAGGGGGTTGGTAGCAATCAGCCCCAGCATTTT
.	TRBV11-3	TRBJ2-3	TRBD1	CASSLWDSQSTDTQYF	TGTGCCAGCAGCCTTTGGGACAGCCAGAGCACAGATACGCAGTATTTT
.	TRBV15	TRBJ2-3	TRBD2	CATNPGLAASTDTQYF	TGTGCCACAAATCCGGGACTAGCGGCCTCCACAGATACGCAGTATTTT
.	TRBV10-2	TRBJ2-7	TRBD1	CASLGTAGTVEQYF	TGCGCCAGCTTGGGGACAGCCGGAACTGTGGAGCAGTACTTC
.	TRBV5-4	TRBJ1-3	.	CASSLGAPAPHSGNTIYF	TGTGCCAGCAGTCTTGGAGCCCCGGCACCCCACTCTGGAAACACCATATATTTT
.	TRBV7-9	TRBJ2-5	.	CASSLGLGGPGYQETQYF	TGTGCCAGCAGCTTAGGACTGGGGGGTCCGGGGTACCAAGAGACCCAGTACTTC
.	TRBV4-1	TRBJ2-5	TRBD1	CASSPLGTEETQYF	TGCGCCAGCAGCCCTCTCGGGACAGAAGAGACCCAGTACTTC
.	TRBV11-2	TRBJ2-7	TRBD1	CASSFRQGSQEQYF	TGTGCCAGCAGCTTCAGACAGGGGTCGCAAGAGCAGTACTTC
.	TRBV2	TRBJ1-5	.	CASNGGNQPQHF	TGTGCCAGCAACGGGGGGAATCAGCCCCAGCATTTT
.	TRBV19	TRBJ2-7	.	CASSIDSSYEQYF	TGTGCCAGTAGTATAGACAGCTCCTACGAGCAGTACTTC
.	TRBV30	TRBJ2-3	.	CAWAMGAGTDTQYF	TGTGCCTGGGCCATGGGGGCAGGCACAGATACGCAGTATTTT
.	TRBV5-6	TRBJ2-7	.	CASSPITGEVFHEQYF	TGTGCCAGCAGCCCCATCACAGGGGAGGTTTTTCACGAGCAGTACTTC
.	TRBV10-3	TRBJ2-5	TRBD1	CAISESFYGTGKETQYF	TGTGCCATCAGTGAGTCATTCTACGGGACAGGCAAAGAGACCCAGTACTTC
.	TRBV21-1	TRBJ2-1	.	CASSKEGDGTGGNASLNEQFF	TGTGCCAGCAGCAAAGAGGGTGATGGGACAGGGGGCAACGCATCCTTGAATGAGCAGTTCTTC
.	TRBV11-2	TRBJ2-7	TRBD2	CASSSLAGGLPYEQYF	TGTGCCAGCAGCTCCTTAGCGGGAGGGCTCCCCTACGAGCAGTACTTC
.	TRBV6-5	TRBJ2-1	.	CASSYWLDNNEQFF	TGTGCCAGCAGTTACTGGCTTGATAACAATGAGCAGTTCTTC
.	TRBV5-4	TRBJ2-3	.	CASSTRSGEDPADTQYF	TGTGCCAGCAGCACGCGATCCGGCGAGGATCCTGCAGATACGCAGTATTTT
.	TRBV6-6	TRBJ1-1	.	CASRPLTGSTEAFF	TGTGCCAGCAGACCCCTAACAGGGAGCACTGAAGCTTTCTTT
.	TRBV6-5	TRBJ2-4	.	CASSYSMSVAKNIQYF	TGTGCCAGCAGTTACTCGATGTCGGTAGCCAAAAACATTCAGTACTTC
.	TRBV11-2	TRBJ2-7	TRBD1	CASSLRPGQGNEQYF	TGTGCCAGCAGCTTACGCCCGGGACAGGGGAACGAGCAGTACTTC
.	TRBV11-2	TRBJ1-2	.	CASSSQARQAATF	TGTGCCAGCAGCTCCCAGGCCCGACAGGCGGCGACCTTC
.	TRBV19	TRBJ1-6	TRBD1	CASSMGGTGVPNSPLHF	TGTGCCAGTAGTATGGGGGGGACAGGAGTCCCAAATTCACCCCTCCACTTT
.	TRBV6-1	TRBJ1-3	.	CASPGTGSGNTIYF	TGTGCCAGCCCTGGTACAGGTTCAGGAAACACCATATATTTT
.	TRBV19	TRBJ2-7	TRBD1	CASKGTGTYEQYF	TGTGCCAGTAAAGGGACAGGGACCTACGAGCAGTACTTC
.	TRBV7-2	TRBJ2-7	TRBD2	CASSSAGGAYEQYF	TGTGCCAGCAGCTCAGCGGGGGGGGCCTACGAGCAGTACTTC
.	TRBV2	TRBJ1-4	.	CATGKAGNEKLFF	TGTGCCACCGGGAAGGCTGGGAATGAAAAACTGTTTTTT
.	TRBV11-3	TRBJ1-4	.	CASSSITRAGSTNEKLFF	TGTGCCAGCAGCTCAATAACCAGAGCGGGATCAACTAATGAAAAACTGTTTTTT